This T cell receptor beta chain was obtained from a study of CD8+CD57+ T cells in acquired aplastic anemia. Study observations and caveats: No significant difference in CD8+ Simpson's diversity was found between patients and controls. Sharing between patients and controls was observed for twenty-nine CD8+ CDR3 sequences.

It was genomic DNA that served as the template for profiling TCR beta VDJ and CDR3. MiXCR, applied by TCRdb to the reads, yields one record per CDR3 protein. The data show approximately 180,000 distinct CDR3 sequences, around 48% seen once. Individuals selected for sequencing had exhibited CD8+CD57+ cell expansion on flow cytometry. Blood was sampled before the patients had received any therapy. This clonotype was detected a few times. What it recognizes is unknown. V lost 8 bases and J lost 4; bases outside the gene matches: 5. This CDR3 contains 12 residues. The V gene's germline CDR1 is DFQATT and CDR2 SNEGSKA (reference sequence).

The V call is TRBV20-1, the J call TRBJ2-7, with 10 bases lining up with TRBD2. The sample taken for sequencing was sorted CD4+, CD8+, or CD8+CD57+ T cells (not recorded which) from PBMCs. The TCR originated in a human donor with aplastic anemia. CDR3 sequence reads: CSLEREGYEQYF. The CDR3 DNA sequence: TGCAGTCTTGAGCGGGAGGGTTACGAGCAGTACTTC.